Presented here are 21 T cell receptor beta chains from one specimen sequenced in a study of shared clonotypes between healthy human individuals. The assay was immunoSEQ multiplex PCR, and TCRdb's table has in-frame clones only and misses some. The sample shows 550,000 to 600,000 clones, around 78% of them seen only once. The sequenced material came from PBMCs. Receptor source: a woman in her 40s in good health. Some clones in this sample may be carry-over from other donors' samples.

Only one count was recorded for this clone. V is TRBV9 and J is TRBJ2-5; D perhaps matches TRBD2 (5 bases). CDR1 is SGDLS and CDR2 is YYNGEE in the germline V gene. Trimming removed 4 bases from V and 2 bases from J, with 9 bases in between. This CDR3 has 13 residues. The CDR3 nucleotides are TGTGCCAGCAGCCCCCGGGAACAAGAGACCCAGTACTTC. It is translated as CASSPREQETQYF.

This clone was detected a few times. This sequence may be a read error, since a much larger clone differs from it by one base. This CDR3 is also generated by other DNA sequences in the sample. The CDR3 loop reads CDSSLALASGELFF. CDR3 DNA sequence: TGTGACAGCAGTTTAGCACTAGCCAGCGGGGAGCTGTTTTTT. The genes are TRBV28 and TRBJ2-2; D is possibly TRBD2 (6 bases). This CDR3 is built from 14 residues. Germline CDR1 reads MDHEN; CDR2 reads SYDVKM.

As to this clone: Likely a read error: the CDR3 ends without its conserved phenylalanine or tryptophan. The chain couples TRBV4-3 to TRBJ2-7; TRBD1 is a possible D gene (5 bases). Germline V gives CDR1 LGHNA, CDR2 YSLEER. The CDR3 has 13 amino acids. The V end was cut by 1 base, the J end by 6 bases, with 10 bases between. CDR3 DNA: TGCGCCAGCAGCCAAGGTAGGGGCGTCGAGCAGTACTCC. Its translation is CASSQGRGVEQYS.

The gene calls are TRBV9 and TRBJ2-3, with 9 nucleotides matching TRBD1. With V trimmed by 0 bases and J by 7 bases, 6 bases remained unmatched. The length of the CDR3 is 15 residues. The germline CDR1 and CDR2 sequences are SGDLS and YYNGEE. The chain's CDR3 is CASSVDRGLPNTQYF. The CDR3 region has the DNA TGTGCCAGCAGCGTAGACAGGGGGCTACCGAATACGCAGTATTTT.

This chain joins TRBV5-1 and TRBJ2-1; 9 nucleotides match TRBD2. V trimming: 4 bases; J trimming: 3 bases; junction bases outside the gene matches: 8. Germline CDR1 and CDR2: SGHRS and YFSETQ. The CDR3 totals 16 residues. Written as DNA, the CDR3 is TGCGCCAGCAGCCTCTATAGCGGGAGACACTACAATGAGCAGTTCTTC. Protein product: CASSLYSGRHYNEQFF. The entire variable domain, with the rest obtained from reference TRBV5-1 and TRBJ2-1, is as follows: KAGVTQTPRYLIKTRGQQVTLSCSPISGHRSVSWYQQTPGQGLQFLFEYFSETQRNKGNFPGRFSGRQFSNSRSEMNVSTLELGDSALYLCASSLYSGRHYNEQFFGPGTRLTVL.

This chain joins TRBV5-1 and TRBJ2-3; no firm D call. V lost 4 bases and J lost 2, with 2 bases in between. The CDR3 is 11 amino acids. CDR1 is SGHRS and CDR2 is YFSETQ in the germline V gene. CDR3 sequence (DNA): TGCGCCAGCAGCACCACAGATACGCAGTATTTT. Amino acid sequence: CASSTTDTQYF.

This clone came up a few times. CDR3 sequence (DNA): TGTGCCAGCTCACCGGGACAGCTACAGTTTACCGGGGAGCTGTTTTTT. It encodes CASSPGQLQFTGELFF. The chain is built from TRBV18 and TRBJ2-2; TRBD1 agrees at 7 bases. The V gene's germline CDR1 is KGHSH and CDR2 LQKENI. Trimming at V came to 3 bases and at J to 5 bases, leaving 9 bases not matched to a gene. The CDR3 has 16 amino acids.

This chain uses TRBV9 with TRBJ2-1; D gene unclear. The CDR3 loop spans 17 amino acids. Germline CDR1 is SGDLS and CDR2 is YYNGEE. V lost 1 base, J lost 8 bases, and 22 bases lay in between. The CDR3 loop reads CASSVRPAFPAKYEQFF. DNA of the CDR3: TGTGCCAGCAGCGTAAGACCGGCCTTCCCGGCGAAGTATGAGCAGTTCTTC.

This clone was seen many times. The CDR3 bases are TGTGCCAGCAGTGAGGCAGCGGGAGGGGCAGATACGCAGTATTTT. It translates to CASSEAAGGADTQYF. This chain joins TRBV6-4 and TRBJ2-3; 10 bases fit TRBD2. Germline V gene sequence: CDR1 MRHNA, CDR2 SNTAGT. V lost 3 bases and J lost 4; bases outside the gene matches: 4. This CDR3 contains 15 residues.

This clone was detected a few times. The same CDR3 also results from other DNA sequences found in this sample. The chain has TRBV7-9 and TRBJ1-5; D remains unclear. CDR3 length equals 13 residues. Germline CDR1 and CDR2: SEHNR and FQNEAQ (reference sequence). V gave up 1 base and J gave up 4 bases, with 5 bases separating them. Written as DNA, the CDR3 is TGTGCCAGCAGCTTAGGGCAAAATCAGCCCCAGCATTTT. It translates to CASSLGQNQPQHF.

This clone was seen just once. Here the CDR3 DNA reads TGTGCCAGCAGCTTAGATCCAGGGGCTAGCGGGAGGTGGTTAGAGACCCAGTACTTC. Its protein product is CASSLDPGASGRWLETQYF. The chain employs TRBV11-2 and TRBJ2-5, with 11 bases lining up with TRBD2. J gave up 4 bases and V 0 bases, and 13 bases lay outside the gene matches. CDR3 length equals 19 residues. Per germline, CDR1 SGHAT and CDR2 FQNNGV.

The chain joins TRBV6-1 to TRBJ1-5; D is perhaps TRBD1 (5 bases). CDR1 and CDR2 (germline): MNHNS, SASEGT. Trimming took 1 base from V and 1 from J, leaving 5 bases between them. The CDR3 has 14 residues. This chain's CDR3 is CASSEGDSNQPQHF. The CDR3 DNA reads as TGTGCCAGCAGTGAAGGGGACAGCAATCAGCCCCAGCATTTT.

This clone has a handful of counts. The chain joins TRBV4-2 to TRBJ1-1; no clear D. CDR3 length: 15 residues. The germline V gene encodes CDR1 LGHNA and CDR2 YNFKEQ. V was clipped by 1 base and J by 5 bases, with 14 bases between them. The CDR3 nucleotides are TGTGCCAGCAGCCAAGGAACGGGTCGATGGACTGAAGCTTTCTTT. Translated: CASSQGTGRWTEAFF.

This rearrangement joins TRBV7-9 to TRBJ2-7; possible D gene TRBD2, 5 bases. CDR1 and CDR2 (germline): SEHNR, FQNEAQ (reference sequence). Trimming removed 5 bases from V and 2 bases from J, with 13 bases in between. This CDR3 has 14 residues. The CDR3: CASSHRRQPYEQYF. Written as DNA, the CDR3 is TGTGCCAGCAGCCATAGGAGGCAACCCTACGAGCAGTACTTC.

The chain joins TRBV29-1 to TRBJ2-3, with TRBD2 matching over 10 bases. The CDR3 extends over 15 amino acids. Germline-derived CDR1 and CDR2 are SQVTM and ANQGSEA. V lost 4 bases to trimming and J lost 4 bases; unmatched junction nucleotides: 8. CDR3 sequence (DNA): TGCAGCGTTGGGGGGTATAGCGGGAGGTCAGATACGCAGTATTTT. This translates into CSVGGYSGRSDTQYF.

V usage is TRBV2 and J usage is TRBJ2-1; 9 bases agree with TRBD2. V gave up 4 bases and J gave up 10 bases; unmatched junction bases: 17. The CDR3 is 17 residues long. Germline V gene sequence: CDR1 SNHLY, CDR2 FYNNEI. In DNA form, the CDR3 reads TGTGCCAGCAGTGCGACAAAGGGACTAGCTCCCTCATGGGAGCAGTTCTTC. It is translated as CASSATKGLAPSWEQFF.

The V call is TRBV28, the J call TRBJ2-5; 7 positions agree with TRBD1. V shed 5 bases, J shed 5 bases, and the junction held 8 bases outside the gene matches. The germline V gene has CDR1 MDHEN and CDR2 SYDVKM. CDR3 length: 14 residues. The DNA for the CDR3 is TGTGCCAGCAGTCCGTACAGGGGCGGGGAGACCCAGTACTTC. This sequence encodes CASSPYRGGETQYF.

This clone occurred a few times. This chain uses TRBV30 with TRBJ1-5; a possible D gene is TRBD1 (6 bases). The CDR3 spans 14 residues. V was clipped by 0 bases and J by 4 bases, with 10 bases between them. CDR1 and CDR2 (germline): GTSNPN, SVGIG (reference sequence). The CDR3 region has the DNA TGTGCCTGGAGTGTACAGGGTGGGAATCAGCCCCAGCATTTT. It specifies CAWSVQGGNQPQHF.

Comments on this clone: Other DNA sequences from this sample encode an identical CDR3 as well. The chain carries TRBV18 and TRBJ2-7; the D is unclear. Germline-derived CDR1 and CDR2 are KGHSH and LQKENI. The CDR3 covers 12 residues. V shed 2 bases and J shed 3 bases, with 5 bases lying between them. The CDR3 loop reads CASSPTGYEQYF. CDR3 DNA: TGTGCCAGCTCACCAACTGGCTACGAGCAGTACTTC. The full variable domain, completed using reference TRBV18 and TRBJ2-7, is NAGVMQNPRHLVRRRGQEARLRCSPMKGHSHVYWYRQLPEEGLKFMVYLQKENIIDESGMPKERFSAEFPKEGPSILRIQQVVRGDSAAYFCASSPTGYEQYFGPGTRLTVT.

CDR3 amino acids: CASSQDPGQGREQYF. The CDR3 DNA reads as TGTGCCAGCAGCCAAGATCCGGGACAGGGACGCGAGCAGTACTTC. This chain links TRBV7-2 with TRBJ2-7, with 9 bases fitting TRBD1. Trimming at V came to 5 bases and at J to 6 bases, leaving 11 bases not matched to a gene. The V gene's germline CDR1 is SGHTA and CDR2 FQGNSA. CDR3 length: 15 residues.

This chain joins TRBV7-2 and TRBJ1-1; 7 bases are a match to TRBD1. CDR1 is SGHTA, CDR2 FQGNSA, per germline. The CDR3 is made up of 13 amino acids. V gave up 5 bases and J gave up 6 bases; unmatched junction bases: 6. The CDR3 nucleotides are TGTGCCAGCAGCCCCGGGACAGACCCTGAAGCTTTCTTT. Its translation: CASSPGTDPEAFF. Together with reference TRBV7-2 and TRBJ1-1, the CDR3 gives the full variable domain: GAGVSQSPSNKVTEKGKDVELRCDPISGHTALYWYRQSLGQGLEFLIYFQGNSAPDKSGLPSDRFSAERTGGSVSTLTIQRTQQEDSAVYLCASSPGTDPEAFFGQGTRLTVV.